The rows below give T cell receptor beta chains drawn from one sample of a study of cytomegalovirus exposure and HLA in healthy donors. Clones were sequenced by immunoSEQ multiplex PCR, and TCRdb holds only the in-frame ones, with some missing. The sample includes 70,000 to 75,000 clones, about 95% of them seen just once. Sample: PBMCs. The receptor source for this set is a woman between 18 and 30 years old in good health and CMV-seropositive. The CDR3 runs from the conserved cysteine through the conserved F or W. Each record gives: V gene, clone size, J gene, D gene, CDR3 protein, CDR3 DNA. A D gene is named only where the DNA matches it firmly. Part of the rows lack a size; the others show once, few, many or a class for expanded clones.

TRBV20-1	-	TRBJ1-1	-	CSARRLAFF	TGCAGTGCCAGAAGACTGGCTTTCTTT
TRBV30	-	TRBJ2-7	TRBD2	CAWDPSGSYEQYF	TGTGCCTGGGACCCTAGCGGGTCCTACGAGCAGTACTTC
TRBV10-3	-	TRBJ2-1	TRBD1	CAISWDRNFPTNEQFF	TGTGCCATCAGCTGGGACAGGAATTTCCCGACCAATGAGCAGTTCTTC
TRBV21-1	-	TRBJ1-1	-	CASNYHRDRGGEIEAFF	TGTGCCAGCAACTATCACCGGGACAGGGGTGGCGAGATAGAAGCTTTCTTT
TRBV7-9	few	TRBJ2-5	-	CASSLAGGEETQYF	TGTGCCAGCAGCTTAGCGGGGGGAGAAGAGACCCAGTACTTC
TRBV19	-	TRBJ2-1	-	CASSRSGSSYNEQFF	TGTGCCAGTAGTCGCTCCGGGAGCTCCTACAATGAGCAGTTCTTC
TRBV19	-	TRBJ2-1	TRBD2	CASSNGGYNEQFF	TGTGCCAGTAGTAACGGGGGGTACAATGAGCAGTTCTTC
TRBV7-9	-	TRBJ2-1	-	CASSPEIHQYNEQFF	TGTGCCAGCAGCCCCGAAATTCACCAGTACAATGAGCAGTTCTTC
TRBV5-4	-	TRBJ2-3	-	CASRGATSTDTQYF	TGTGCCAGCAGGGGAGCAACTAGCACAGATACGCAGTATTTT
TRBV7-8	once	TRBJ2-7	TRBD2	CASSLALAGGRLVF	TGTGCCAGCAGCTTAGCGCTAGCGGGGGGCCGTCTTGTCTTC
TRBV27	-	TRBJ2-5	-	CASSLSGLLRTQYF	TGTGCCAGCAGTTTATCCGGACTCTTAAGAACCCAGTACTTC
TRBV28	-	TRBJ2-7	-	CASTQPEGHLVEQYF	TGTGCCAGCACCCAGCCAGAGGGTCACCTGGTCGAGCAGTACTTC
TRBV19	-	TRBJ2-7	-	CASRMRSGAEQYF	TGTGCCAGTAGGATGAGATCAGGGGCCGAGCAGTACTTC
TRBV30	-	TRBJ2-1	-	CAWHSGTGENEQFF	TGTGCCTGGCACTCCGGGACTGGAGAGAATGAGCAGTTCTTC
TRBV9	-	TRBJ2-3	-	CASSGRGDTQYF	TGTGCCAGCAGCGGCAGGGGAGATACGCAGTATTTT
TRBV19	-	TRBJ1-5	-	CASSNTLRGPRDQPQHF	TGTGCCAGTAGTAATACCCTTCGGGGTCCAAGGGATCAGCCCCAGCATTTT
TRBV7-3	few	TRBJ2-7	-	CASSLQGLGEQYF	TGTGCCAGCAGCTTACAGGGGCTGGGAGAGCAGTACTTC
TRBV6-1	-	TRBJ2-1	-	CASRAGYSYNEQFF	TGTGCCAGCAGAGCTGGTTACTCCTACAATGAGCAGTTCTTC
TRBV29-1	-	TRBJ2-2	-	CSVGQGRRGTGELFF	TGCAGCGTTGGGCAGGGGAGACGAGGCACCGGGGAGCTGTTTTTT
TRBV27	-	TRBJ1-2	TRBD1	CASSLTGNYGYTF	TGTGCCAGCAGTTTGACAGGGAACTATGGCTACACCTTC
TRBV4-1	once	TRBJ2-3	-	CASSPGPGEIDTQYF	TGCGCCAGCAGCCCCGGACCCGGGGAAATAGATACGCAGTATTTT
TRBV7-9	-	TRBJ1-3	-	CASSQGNTIYF	TGTGCCAGCAGCCAAGGAAACACCATATATTTT
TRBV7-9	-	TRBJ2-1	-	CASSPPGEQFF	TGTGCCAGCAGTCCCCCCGGGGAGCAGTTCTTC
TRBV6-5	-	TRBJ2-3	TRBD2	CASSYSGLAVDTQYF	TGTGCCAGCAGTTACTCAGGTCTAGCGGTAGATACGCAGTATTTT